This entry lists 10 T cell receptor beta chains sequenced from one sample in a study of regulatory dendritic cells for organ transplantation (dated by TCRdb to 2016 to 2017). What these receptors recognize is not known. Sorted T cell subsets were CFSE-labeled and co-cultured for roughly 5 days with allogeneic regulatory or mature dendritic cells at a 1:10 DC:T ratio. The library was generated by the immunoSEQ multiplex PCR assay. As stored in TCRdb, this immuneACCESS dataset retains in-frame rearrangements with V and J assigned. A fraction of the clones does not appear; measured against another copy, unresolved V genes explain less than half of the discrepancy, and the remainder lacks a known reason. In this sample the table shows around 19,000 clones, approximately 85% of which occur a single time. The top ten hold about 0.68% of the sample. Material: naive CD4+ T cells from blood cultured with regulatory dendritic cells. Reading the label with the study, this specimen's cell subset or site is: CD45RA+ naive T cells. Source of these receptors: a human donor in good health.

This chain joins TRBV7-8 and TRBJ2-7, with D maybe TRBD1 (6 bases). Germline V lookup: CDR1 SGHVS, CDR2 FQNEAQ. This CDR3 has 12 residues. Between the trimmed V and J ends, which lost 5 bases and 4 bases, there was a span of 9 bases. CDR3 residues: CASSPGTYEQYF. As DNA, the CDR3 is TGTGCCAGCAGCCCAGGGACATACGAGCAGTACTTC.

This clone was counted only a few times. The CDR3: CAWSSTRQDQPQHF. The DNA of the CDR3 is TGTGCCTGGAGTTCGACGAGACAGGACCAGCCCCAGCATTTT. J is TRBJ1-5 and V is TRBV30, with D perhaps TRBD1 (6 bases). V was shortened by 2 bases and J by 7 bases, with 15 bases between the two germline ends. Germline assignment: CDR1 GTSNPN and CDR2 SVGIG (reference sequence). The CDR3 consists of 14 residues.

The chain carries TRBV30 and TRBJ1-2, with no clear D. The CDR3 covers 15 residues. Germline assignment: CDR1 GTSNPN and CDR2 SVGIG (reference sequence). Trimming removed 3 bases at V and 2 bases at J, with 16 bases between. CDR3 bases: TGTGCCTGGAGCCGTTCGCTCAATTTGAACTATGGCTACACCTTC. Protein sequence: CAWSRSLNLNYGYTF.

The chain employs TRBV28 and TRBJ1-4; D gene uncertain. The CDR3 spans 15 residues. Trimming left V 6 bases short and J 7 bases short, with 18 bases between. Germline-derived CDR1 and CDR2 are MDHEN and SYDVKM. DNA of the CDR3: TGTGCCAGCAGAGGAGGGAGCATGGTTAGTGAAAAACTGTTTTTT. It yields the protein CASRGGSMVSEKLFF.

This chain joins TRBV28 and TRBJ1-5; D is perhaps TRBD1 (5 bases). Germline CDR1 and CDR2: MDHEN and SYDVKM. Trimming stripped 4 bases from V and 2 bases from J, with 12 bases between. The CDR3 contains 15 residues. CDR3 residues: CASSYPRGGNQPQHF. In DNA, the CDR3 is TGTGCCAGCAGTTACCCGCGGGGCGGCAATCAGCCCCAGCATTTT. The entire variable domain, with the rest obtained from reference TRBV28 and TRBJ1-5, is as follows: DVKVTQSSRYLVKRTGEKVFLECVQDMDHENMFWYRQDPGLGLRLIYFSYDVKMKEKGDIPEGYSVSREKKERFSLILESASTNQTSMYLCASSYPRGGNQPQHFGDGTRLSIL.

This clone was seen a handful of times. The gene calls are TRBV7-6 and TRBJ1-2; TRBD1 might be the D (6 bases). Germline CDR1 reads SGHVS; CDR2 reads FNYEAQ. This CDR3 region has 12 residues. Trimming pared 5 bases from V and 5 bases from J, leaving 9 bases between. The CDR3 nucleotides are TGTGCCAGCAGCCATAGGGGGTATGGCTACACCTTC. Protein product: CASSHRGYGYTF.

The chain combines TRBV4-3 with TRBJ2-1, with 10 bases fitting TRBD1. Germline CDR1 is LGHNA and CDR2 is YSLEER. V gave up 3 bases and J gave up 9 bases; unmatched junction bases: 5. CDR3 length equals 14 residues. The CDR3 sequence is CASSHPDRGIEQFF. CDR3 nucleotides: TGCGCCAGCAGCCACCCGGACAGGGGGATTGAGCAGTTCTTC.

The J gene is TRBJ2-3, the V gene TRBV7-2, with TRBD1 as a possible D gene (5 bases). This CDR3 is 17 amino acids long. The germline V gene encodes CDR1 SGHTA and CDR2 FQGNSA. Trimming took off 1 base at V and 1 base at J, with 15 bases between the two ends. The CDR3 DNA sequence: TGTGCCAGCAGCTTAGGGGGCTACGTGTATCGCACAGATACGCAGTATTTT. This gives the protein CASSLGGYVYRTDTQYF.

V and J are TRBV29-1 and TRBJ2-3; no reliable D call. The V gene lost 4 bases and the J gene lost 6 bases, with 11 bases spanning the gap. From germline, CDR1 is SQVTM and CDR2 ANQGSEA. The CDR3 is 12 amino acids. CDR3 bases: TGCAGCGTTGCCTGGAGTGGGGATACGCAGTATTTT. It translates to CSVAWSGDTQYF.

This chain connects TRBV12-2 to TRBJ1-5. TRBV12-2 represents a pseudogene. This CDR3 contains 14 residues. The CDR3 coding sequence is TGTGCAAGTCGAATAGGACGGGGATATCAGCCCCAGCATTTT. It is translated as CASRIGRGYQPQHF.